Presented here are 9 T cell receptor beta chains from one specimen sequenced in a study of beta chain features in type 1 diabetes. Sequenced material consisted of expressed TCRB transcripts (all of the isolated RNA was reverse transcribed). The protocol was immunoSEQ multiplex PCR, while the TCRdb copy is restricted to in-frame clones and leaves out a portion. In the table there are about 410,000 clones, more than 11% of which are singletons. The sample was naive CD4+ T cells from blood. The receptor set was obtained from a man aged 25-40 years in good health.

The sample holds a few counts of this clone. The chain uses TRBV5-4 and TRBJ2-3; D gene unclear. Germline CDR1 reads SGHNT; CDR2 reads YYREEE (reference sequence). The V end lost 4 bases, the J end lost 1 base, and 1 base lay between the germline ends. This CDR3 is 11 amino acids long. CDR3 in DNA: TGTGCCAGCAGCCGCACAGATACGCAGTATTTT. Translation: CASSRTDTQYF.

The chain couples TRBV10-3 to TRBJ2-7, with TRBD1 matching over 9 bases. Germline assignment: CDR1 ENHRY and CDR2 SYGVKD. V lost 6 bases to trimming and J lost 5 bases; unmatched junction nucleotides: 5. CDR3 length: 13 residues. CDR3 loop: CAIRGTGSDEQYV. The DNA for the CDR3 is TGTGCCATCAGGGGGACAGGGAGCGACGAGCAGTACGTC.

This clone has a handful of counts. V and J are TRBV9 and TRBJ1-4, with a possible D match to TRBD1 (6 bases). Trimming removed 1 base from V and 1 base from J, with 8 bases in between. The V gene's germline CDR1 is SGDLS and CDR2 YYNGEE. The CDR3 runs to 15 residues. The CDR3: CASSVLQGTNEKLFF. CDR3 nucleotide sequence: TGTGCCAGCAGCGTATTACAGGGAACTAATGAAAAACTGTTTTTT.

The CDR3 region has the DNA TGCGCCAGCAGCCAAGATAGGGGAGAGACCCAGTACTTC. Amino acids: CASSQDRGETQYF. The chain combines TRBV4-1 with TRBJ2-5, with a tentative D call TRBD1 (5 bases). Germline CDR1 reads MGHRA; CDR2 reads YSYEKL. The CDR3 spans 13 residues. V was shortened by 0 bases and J by 4 bases, with 6 bases between the two germline ends.

The rearrangement uses TRBV9 and TRBJ1-6, with 11 positions matching TRBD1. V was clipped by 4 bases and J by 7 bases; unmatched bases: 10. CDR1 is SGDLS and CDR2 is YYNGEE in the germline V gene. The CDR3 is made up of 17 amino acids. This CDR3 reads CASSPGQGEGWNSPLHF. CDR3 nucleotides: TGTGCCAGCAGCCCGGGACAGGGGGAGGGTTGGAATTCACCCCTCCACTTT.

The V and J genes are TRBV25-1 and TRBJ2-7; a possible D gene is TRBD1 (5 bases). V was clipped by 4 bases and J by 2 bases, with 18 bases between them. This CDR3 is built from 16 residues. Germline CDR1 and CDR2: MGHDK and SYGVNS. This chain's CDR3 is CASSGGPSRVPYEQYV. As DNA, the CDR3 is TGTGCCAGCAGTGGGGGCCCGAGCAGGGTGCCCTACGAGCAGTACGTC.

A few counts support this clone. V is TRBV5-4 and J is TRBJ2-5; D possibly uses TRBD1 or TRBD2 (6 bases each). Germline V gives CDR1 SGHNT, CDR2 YYREEE (reference sequence). With 2 bases removed from V and 2 bases from J, the gap between germline ends came to 16 bases. This CDR3 comprises 16 residues. The DNA for the CDR3 is TGTGCCAGCAGCTTATGGGTTCGGGGGCCGCAAGAGACCCAGTACTTC. Amino acid sequence: CASSLWVRGPQETQYF.

This clone has just one count. The rearrangement joins TRBV30 to TRBJ1-5; unclear D gene. Deletions cut 0 bases from V and 2 bases from J, with 8 bases between. The germline CDR1 and CDR2 sequences are GTSNPN and SVGIG (reference sequence). The CDR3 loop spans 14 amino acids. This CDR3 is CAWSVHMGNQPQHF. The CDR3 bases are TGTGCCTGGAGTGTACACATGGGCAATCAGCCCCAGCATTTT. The variable domain in full, with the rest retrieved from reference TRBV30 and TRBJ1-5, is SQTIHQWPATLVQPVGSPLSLECTVEGTSNPNLYWYRQAAGRGLQLLFYSVGIGQISSEVPQNLSASRPQDRQFILSSKKLLLSDSGFYLCAWSVHMGNQPQHFGDGTRLSIL.

This chain joins TRBV9 and TRBJ2-2, with 11 bases aligning to TRBD2. Looked up from germline, CDR1 is SGDLS and CDR2 is YYNGEE. J gave up 0 bases and V 0 bases, and 4 bases lay outside the gene matches. The CDR3 is 18 residues long. CDR3 residues: CASSVVVAGGANTGELFF. CDR3 coding DNA: TGTGCCAGCAGCGTAGTGGTAGCGGGAGGGGCGAACACCGGGGAGCTGTTTTTT.